Listed below are T cell receptor beta chains from one sample, sequenced in a study of T cells in Graves' hyperthyroidism and ophthalmopathy. TCRdb called the multiplex PCR reads again in MiXCR, with one record for every CDR3 protein. The sample yields roughly 200,000 distinct CDR3 sequences, approximately 16% seen once. The sample was blood. These receptor sequences come from a woman aged 50 to 60 with Graves' hyperthyroidism. Both conserved end residues are part of each CDR3. The order of the fields is D gene, J gene, clone size, V gene, CDR3 protein, CDR3 DNA. The D gene is left open where the match is weak. Clone size, where shown, is once, few, many, or a class for clones that have expanded.

NA	TRBJ2-3	many	TRBV3-1	CASSHGAERVTQYF	TGTGCCAGCAGCCACGGGGCGGAGCGCGTTACGCAGTATTTT
TRBD1	TRBJ2-7	many	TRBV7-9	CASSKGQGAYEQYF	TGTGCCAGCTCCAAGGGACAGGGGGCGTACGAGCAGTACTTC
NA	TRBJ2-7	few	TRBV4-1	CASSQGPIRERAYEQYF	TGCGCCAGCAGCCAAGGGCCGATCAGGGAGAGGGCCTACGAGCAGTACTTC
NA	TRBJ1-2	many	TRBV2	CASRDRASYGYTF	TGTGCCAGCAGGGACCGGGCCAGCTATGGCTACACCTTC
TRBD1	TRBJ1-1	many	TRBV19	CASSNRDRGNTEAFF	TGTGCCAGTAGTAACCGGGACAGGGGAAACACTGAAGCTTTCTTT
NA	TRBJ2-3	many	TRBV5-1	CASSMDPGLNTDTQYF	TGCGCCAGCAGCATGGATCCTGGACTCAACACAGATACGCAGTATTTT
TRBD1	TRBJ1-2	many	TRBV3-1	CASSRASSGTGNGYTF	TGTGCCAGCAGCCGAGCATCGTCCGGGACAGGGAATGGCTACACCTTC
TRBD2	TRBJ2-3	many	TRBV28	CASSFPPSGSIDTQYF	TGTGCCAGCAGTTTCCCCCCTAGCGGGAGTATAGATACGCAGTATTTT
NA	TRBJ2-6	NA	TRBV20-1	CSAPWGSGANVLTF	TGCAGTGCACCTTGGGGCTCTGGGGCCAACGTCCTGACTTTC
NA	TRBJ1-4	NA	TRBV4-2	CASSQEDRSGGNEKLFF	TGTGCCAGCAGCCAAGAAGACCGGTCCGGGGGGAATGAAAAACTGTTTTTT
NA	TRBJ2-5	many	TRBV4-1	CASSQVSGKETQYF	TGCGCCAGCAGCCAAGTATCCGGGAAAGAGACCCAGTACTTC